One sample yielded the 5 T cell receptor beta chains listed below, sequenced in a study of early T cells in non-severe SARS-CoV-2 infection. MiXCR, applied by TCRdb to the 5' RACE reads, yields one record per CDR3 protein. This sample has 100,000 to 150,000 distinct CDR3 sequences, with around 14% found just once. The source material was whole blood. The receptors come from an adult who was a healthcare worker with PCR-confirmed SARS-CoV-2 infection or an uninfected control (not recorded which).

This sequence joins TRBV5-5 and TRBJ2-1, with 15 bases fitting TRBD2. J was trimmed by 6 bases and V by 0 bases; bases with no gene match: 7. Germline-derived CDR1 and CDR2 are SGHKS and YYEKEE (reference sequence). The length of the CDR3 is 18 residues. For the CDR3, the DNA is TGTGCCAGCAGCTTGGCCGGGACTAGCGGGGGGCCGGCCAATGAGCAGTTCTTC. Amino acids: CASSLAGTSGGPANEQFF.

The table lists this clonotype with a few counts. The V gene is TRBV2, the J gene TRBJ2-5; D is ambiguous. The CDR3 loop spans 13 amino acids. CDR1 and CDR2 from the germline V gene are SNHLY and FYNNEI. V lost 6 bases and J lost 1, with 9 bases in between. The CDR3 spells CASRVNLQETQYF. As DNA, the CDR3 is TGTGCCAGCAGGGTGAATCTCCAAGAGACCCAGTACTTC.

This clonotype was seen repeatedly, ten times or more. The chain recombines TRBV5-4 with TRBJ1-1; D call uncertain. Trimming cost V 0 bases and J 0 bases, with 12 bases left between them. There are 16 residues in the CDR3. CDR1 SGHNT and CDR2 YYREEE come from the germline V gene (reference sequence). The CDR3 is CASSLAPSRMNTEAFF. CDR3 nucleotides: TGTGCCAGCAGCTTGGCCCCCTCCAGGATGAACACTGAAGCTTTCTTT.

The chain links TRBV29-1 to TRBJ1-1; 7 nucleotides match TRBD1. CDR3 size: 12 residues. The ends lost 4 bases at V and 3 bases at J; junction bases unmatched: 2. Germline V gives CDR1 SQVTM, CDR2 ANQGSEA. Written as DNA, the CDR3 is TGCAGCGTTGGGGACAGTGACACTGAAGCTTTCTTT. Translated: CSVGDSDTEAFF. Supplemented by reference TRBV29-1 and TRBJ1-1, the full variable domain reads SAVISQKPSRDICQRGTSLTIQCQVDSQVTMMFWYRQQPGQSLTLIATANQGSEATYESGFVIDKFPISRPNLTFSTLTVSNMSPEDSSIYLCSVGDSDTEAFFGQGTRLTVV.

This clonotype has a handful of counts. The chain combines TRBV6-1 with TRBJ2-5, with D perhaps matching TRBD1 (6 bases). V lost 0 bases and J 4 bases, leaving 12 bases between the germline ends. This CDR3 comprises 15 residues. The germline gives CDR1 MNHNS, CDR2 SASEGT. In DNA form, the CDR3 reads TGTGCCAGCAGTGAAGCTACAGGGCGGCGAGAGACCCAGTACTTC. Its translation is CASSEATGRRETQYF.